The 22 T cell receptor beta chains below were found in one sample sequenced in a study of shared clonotypes between healthy human individuals (TCRdb year 2020). The library was produced with the immunoSEQ multiplex PCR assay. In TCRdb, the immuneACCESS table is reduced to in-frame sequences with V and J assigned. These tables do not hold every clone; where another copy was compared, an unresolved V gene accounts for under half, and the others remain unexplained. Here the sample has more than 2 million clones; roughly 94% occur a single time. The biggest ten clones account for under 0.15% of the sample. The material sequenced was naive CD4+ T cells sorted from blood. The sample's cell subset or site, from its label and the paper: CD45RA+ positively selected. The receptor set was obtained from a man younger than 35 in good health.

Concerning this clone itself: Distinct nucleotide sequences in the sample also encode this CDR3. CDR3 nucleotides: TGTGCCAGCAGCTTAGCGACGGTTAACTATGGCTACACCTTC. It is translated as CASSLATVNYGYTF. The V call is TRBV7-2, the J call TRBJ1-2; D gene uncertain. Germline-derived CDR1 and CDR2 are SGHTA and FQGNSA. CDR3 size: 14 residues. V was cut by 0 bases and J by 1 base, with 6 bases left in between.

Of note for this clone: Distinct nucleotide sequences in the sample also encode this CDR3. This chain connects TRBV5-1 to TRBJ2-3; D may be TRBD1 (8 bases). The CDR3 has 14 amino acids. From germline, CDR1 is SGHRS and CDR2 YFSETQ. V was trimmed by 4 bases and J by 5 bases, leaving 14 bases between them. The CDR3 coding sequence is TGCGCCAGCAGCCCGGACAGGGAGGGAGATACGCAGTATTTT. It codes for CASSPDREGDTQYF. The whole variable domain, remainder taken from reference TRBV5-1 and TRBJ2-3, is KAGVTQTPRYLIKTRGQQVTLSCSPISGHRSVSWYQQTPGQGLQFLFEYFSETQRNKGNFPGRFSGRQFSNSRSEMNVSTLELGDSALYLCASSPDREGDTQYFGPGTRLTVL.

The V gene is TRBV28, the J gene TRBJ2-1; D unclear. The CDR3 is 13 amino acids. Trimming stripped 3 bases from V and 9 bases from J, with 12 bases between. Germline CDR1 MDHEN, CDR2 SYDVKM. This CDR3 reads CASSLVPPVEQFF. The DNA for the CDR3 is TGTGCCAGCAGTTTGGTTCCCCCGGTTGAGCAGTTCTTC.

V is TRBV7-9 and J is TRBJ1-3; TRBD1 is a possible D gene (6 bases). The V end lost 5 bases, the J end lost 1 base, and 18 bases lay between the germline ends. From germline, CDR1 is SEHNR and CDR2 FQNEAQ (reference sequence). The CDR3 is 17 residues long. The CDR3 nucleotides read TGTGCCAGCAGCCCTATGAAAGGGGACACGTCTGGAAACACCATATATTTT. As protein: CASSPMKGDTSGNTIYF.

The J gene is TRBJ1-4, the V gene TRBV4-1, with 9 bases fitting TRBD1. This CDR3 is built from 15 residues. Germline V gives CDR1 MGHRA, CDR2 YSYEKL. V lost 5 bases and J lost 3; bases outside the gene matches: 4. CDR3 amino acids: CASSGQGRANEKLFF. The DNA of the CDR3 is TGCGCCAGCAGCGGACAGGGGCGGGCTAATGAAAAACTGTTTTTT.

To note about this clone: A junction end diverges from the germline sequence, so it may reflect a read error. This chain joins TRBV7-9 and TRBJ2-3; TRBD1 or TRBD2 may be the D gene (5 bases each). Germline V gives CDR1 SEHNR, CDR2 FQNEAQ (reference sequence). The CDR3 totals 16 residues. The CDR3 here is CASSVAMDIPTDTQYF. In nucleotides, the CDR3 is TGTGCCAGCAGCGTAGCGATGGACATACCCACAGATACGCAGTATTTT.

J is TRBJ2-3 and V is TRBV20-1; D gene unclear. The germline V and J ends were trimmed by 6 bases and 7 bases, with 11 bases remaining between them. The CDR3 has 11 amino acids. Germline CDR1 is DFQATT and CDR2 is SNEGSKA (reference sequence). This CDR3 reads CSAVAGNTQYF. The CDR3 bases are TGCAGTGCAGTAGCTGGAAATACGCAGTATTTT.

Points on this clone: A junction end diverges from the germline sequence, so it may reflect a read error. This chain links TRBV5-4 with TRBJ2-7; the match to TRBD2 covers 8 bases. The CDR3 has 15 amino acids. Germline V CDR1 and CDR2: SGHNT, YYREEE (reference sequence). Here the CDR3 DNA reads TGCGCCAGCAGCCAAATACTAGCGGCCTCCTATGAGCAGTACTTC. It translates to CASSQILAASYEQYF.

Only one count was recorded for this clone. The chain links TRBV6-1 to TRBJ2-2; either TRBD1 or TRBD2 may fit D (6 bases each). Germline lookup yields CDR1 MNHNS and CDR2 SASEGT. The V gene lost 4 bases and the J gene lost 6 bases, with 9 bases spanning the gap. The CDR3 is made up of 13 amino acids. CDR3 coding DNA: TGTGCCAGCAGTGTGGGGGGCCCCGGGGAGCTGTTTTTT. Translating gives CASSVGGPGELFF.

The chain couples TRBV7-9 to TRBJ2-7; D gene uncertain. Germline CDR1 and CDR2: SEHNR and FQNEAQ (reference sequence). V lost 5 bases, J lost 6 bases, and 14 bases lay in between. The CDR3 is 13 amino acids. CDR3 nucleotide sequence: TGTGCCAGCAGCCCAAGCATCAGACGCGAGCAGTACTTC. Its translation is CASSPSIRREQYF.

The chain has TRBV4-1 and TRBJ1-1; D is ambiguous. This CDR3 spans 13 amino acids. Germline CDR1 reads MGHRA; CDR2 reads YSYEKL. V lost 1 base to trimming and J lost 8 bases, with 11 bases between them. CDR3 bases: TGCGCCAGCAGCCAAGTCCTAGGAGAAGAAGCTTTCTTT. Its translation: CASSQVLGEEAFF.

The gene calls are TRBV6-5 and TRBJ2-7; no definite D call. With 5 bases removed from V and 2 bases from J, the gap between germline ends came to 13 bases. The germline gives CDR1 MNHEY, CDR2 SVGAGI. The CDR3 length is 14 residues. The CDR3 region has the DNA TGTGCCAGCAGTACCCCCCGGAAAGCCTACGAGCAGTACTTC. Its protein is CASSTPRKAYEQYF.

The chain combines TRBV9 with TRBJ2-1; TRBD2 agrees at 7 bases. The CDR3 runs to 16 residues. Germline CDR1 is SGDLS and CDR2 is YYNGEE. The V gene end was trimmed by 3 bases and the J gene end by 9 bases; junction bases not matched to a gene: 15. CDR3 region: CASSDPYGREISEQFF. DNA for the CDR3: TGTGCCAGCAGCGACCCCTATGGGCGGGAGATCAGTGAGCAGTTCTTC.

The chain has TRBV5-1 and TRBJ1-1; D is uncertain. The V gene lost 2 bases and the J gene lost 7 bases, with 9 bases spanning the gap. This CDR3 is 12 amino acids long. Germline CDR1 is SGHRS and CDR2 is YFSETQ. CDR3 sequence (DNA): TGCGCCAGCAGCTTAGACGACCTTGAAGCTTTCTTT. The encoded protein is CASSLDDLEAFF.

The CDR3 sequence: CASSSTRDSFNEQFF. CDR3 nucleotides: TGCGCCAGCAGCTCCACCCGGGACAGTTTTAATGAGCAGTTCTTC. The chain links TRBV5-1 to TRBJ2-1; 7 bases line up with TRBD1. The trim removed 3 bases at V and 7 bases at J, leaving 10 bases unmatched. The CDR3 is 15 amino acids. Looked up from germline, CDR1 is SGHRS and CDR2 is YFSETQ.

This chain links TRBV10-3 with TRBJ1-5; D remains ambiguous. Germline-derived CDR1 and CDR2 are ENHRY and SYGVKD. The V end lost 2 bases, the J end lost 0 bases, and 8 bases lay between the germline ends. The CDR3 totals 15 residues. The CDR3 region has the DNA TGTGCCATCAGTGAGGGTGTGTATAGCAATCAGCCCCAGCATTTT. It is translated as CAISEGVYSNQPQHF.

Remarks on this clone: Different DNA sequences within this sample yield the same CDR3. V usage is TRBV30 and J usage is TRBJ2-7, with no clear D. This CDR3 is built from 13 residues. Germline lookup yields CDR1 GTSNPN and CDR2 SVGIG (reference sequence). V shed 0 bases and J shed 1 base, with 7 bases lying between them. This chain's CDR3 is CAWSVTVSYEQYF. CDR3 sequence (DNA): TGTGCCTGGAGTGTAACGGTTTCCTACGAGCAGTACTTC. The full variable domain, completed using reference TRBV30 and TRBJ2-7, is SQTIHQWPATLVQPVGSPLSLECTVEGTSNPNLYWYRQAAGRGLQLLFYSVGIGQISSEVPQNLSASRPQDRQFILSSKKLLLSDSGFYLCAWSVTVSYEQYFGPGTRLTVT.

The genes are TRBV27 and TRBJ1-3; 10 bases fit TRBD1. CDR1 and CDR2 from the germline V gene are MNHEY and SMNVEV (reference sequence). Trimming took 2 bases from V and 2 from J; bases not matched to a gene: 12. The CDR3 is 19 amino acids. In nucleotides, the CDR3 is TGTGCCAGCAGTTTAGGCCTTCCCGGGACAGGGGCTACTGGAAACACCATATATTTT. Its translation: CASSLGLPGTGATGNTIYF.

V is TRBV2 and J is TRBJ2-5; 11 bases align to TRBD2. This CDR3 contains 15 residues. The V and J ends lost 8 bases and 5 bases, in that order; junction bases with no gene match: 10. Looked up from germline, CDR1 is SNHLY and CDR2 is FYNNEI. CDR3 coding DNA: TGTGCCAGCCAGGCGACTAGCGGGACGAGGGAGACCCAGTACTTC. It is translated as CASQATSGTRETQYF. Full variable domain (outside the CDR3, taken from reference TRBV2 and TRBJ2-5): EPEVTQTPSHQVTQMGQEVILRCVPISNHLYFYWYRQILGQKVEFLVSFYNNEISEKSEIFDDQFSVERPDGSNFTLKIRSTKLEDSAMYFCASQATSGTRETQYFGPGTRLLVL.

V gene TRBV5-1 combines with J gene TRBJ2-7; D is unresolved. The germline CDR1 and CDR2 sequences are SGHRS and YFSETQ. CDR3 length equals 13 residues. Trimming removed 1 base at V and 6 bases at J, with 11 bases between. CDR3 region: CASSLQVLSEQYF. CDR3 coding DNA: TGCGCCAGCAGCTTGCAGGTACTCAGCGAGCAGTACTTC.

The chain recombines TRBV5-1 with TRBJ2-6; D not certain. Trimming shortened V by 0 bases and J by 0 bases, and 4 bases separated the two germline ends. The CDR3 runs 15 residues. Germline V gene lookup returns CDR1 SGHRS and CDR2 YFSETQ. In nucleotides, the CDR3 is TGCGCCAGCAGCTTGGACCTCTCTGGGGCCAACGTCCTGACTTTC. The encoded protein is CASSLDLSGANVLTF.

This clone occurred once. The rearrangement links TRBV2 to TRBJ2-5; the match to TRBD1 covers 10 bases. The CDR3 runs to 16 residues. Germline CDR1 reads SNHLY; CDR2 reads FYNNEI. V was pared by 7 bases and J by 5 bases, with 13 bases of the junction left unmatched. In nucleotides, the CDR3 is TGTGCCAGCACCGAGGGGGCGGGACAGGGGTGGGAGACCCAGTACTTC. Protein sequence: CASTEGAGQGWETQYF.